The text below deals with one T cell receptor beta chain. The data were obtained in a study of OX40 agonist ivuxolimab in advanced cancers. TCRdb keeps only in-frame clones here, not all; method: immunoSEQ multiplex PCR. The data hold 90,000 to 100,000 clones, with approximately 95% observed a single time. This CDR3 region has 13 residues. Germline-derived CDR1 and CDR2 are MDHEN and SYDVKM. V was clipped by 6 bases and J by 1 base, with 10 bases between them. Material: CD4+ or CD8+ T cells sorted from blood, obtained in a trial of the OX40 agonist ivuxolimab. This TCR derives from an adult with an advanced solid tumor such as melanoma, head and neck, liver or kidney cancer. The rearrangement uses TRBV28 and TRBJ2-7; D is perhaps TRBD1 (5 bases). CDR3 amino acids: CASSPRESYEQYF. CDR3 bases: TGTGCCAGCAGCCCCAGGGAATCCTACGAGCAGTACTTC.